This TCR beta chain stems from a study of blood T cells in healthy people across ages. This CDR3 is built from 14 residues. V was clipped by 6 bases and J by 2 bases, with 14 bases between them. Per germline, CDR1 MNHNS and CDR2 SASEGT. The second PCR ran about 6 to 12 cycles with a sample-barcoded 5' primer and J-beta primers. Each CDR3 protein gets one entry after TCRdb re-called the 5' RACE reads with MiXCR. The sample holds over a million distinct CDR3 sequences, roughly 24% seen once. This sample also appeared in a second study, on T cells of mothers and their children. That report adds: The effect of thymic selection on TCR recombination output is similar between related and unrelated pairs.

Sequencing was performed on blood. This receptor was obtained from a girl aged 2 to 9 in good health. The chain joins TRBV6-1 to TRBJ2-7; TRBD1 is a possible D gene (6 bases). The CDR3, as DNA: TGTGCCAGCAGACTAAGGACAGATGCCTACGAGCAGTACTTC. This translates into CASRLRTDAYEQYF.